This T cell receptor beta chain was captured in a study of regulatory T cells in long-lasting Graves disease. J was trimmed by 0 bases and V by 5 bases; bases with no gene match: 16. The germline CDR1 and CDR2 sequences are MDHEN and SYDVKM. The length of the CDR3 is 21 residues. Through Arm-PCR of CDR3 regions and iRepertoire HTBI primers, TCR beta libraries were built. In TCRdb, the multiplex PCR reads were re-called with MiXCR into one record per CDR3 protein. The sample has about half a million distinct CDR3 sequences; around 12% are singletons. Specified time point: newly diagnosed GD, antithyroid drugs for less than 3 months. The TCR library was prepared using RNA isolated from PBMCs. The same data also went into a second study, on T cells in Graves' hyperthyroidism and ophthalmopathy. That study reports: Across 18 months, stable Graves' hyperthyroidism was marked by no progression to ophthalmopathy.

V and J are TRBV28 and TRBJ1-6, with 10 bases matching TRBD1. This clonotype was sampled from a woman younger than 45 with Graves disease. This specimen was peripheral blood mononuclear cells (PBMCs), taken at new diagnosis, from a patient treated with antithyroid drugs. CDR3 residues: CASSLATGQGPSSSYNSPLHF. The CDR3, as DNA: TGTGCCAGCAGTCTCGCGACGGGACAGGGGCCCTCGAGCTCCTATAATTCACCCCTCCACTTT.